The T cell receptor (beta chain) described here comes from a study of neurological immune-mediated disorders. Study conclusions and caveats: The repertoires of 18 of 34 multiple sclerosis patients were placed by phylogenetic grouping in a single related-CDR3 cluster, which may be a signature.

The trim removed 6 bases at V and 4 bases at J, leaving 9 bases unmatched. The CDR3 spans 14 residues. Germline V gene lookup returns CDR1 SGHRS and CDR2 YFSETQ. This clonotype was seen repeatedly, ten times or more. Its antigen is as yet unknown. TCRdb analysed the 5' RACE reads with MiXCR anew, one entry per CDR3 protein. The data contain tens of thousands of distinct CDR3 sequences, less than 4.5% of them singletons. This TCR was recovered from a man aged 25 to 40 with multiple sclerosis. Specimen: PBMCs. The chain carries TRBV5-1 and TRBJ2-5, with 7 bases fitting TRBD1. CDR3 sequence: CASTLQGRGETQYF. In DNA, the CDR3 is TGCGCCAGCACCCTACAGGGGAGAGGAGAGACCCAGTACTTC.